The 15 T cell receptor beta chains reported below all come from one sample, sequenced in a study of blood T cell repertoires in COVID-19. Produced via immunoSEQ multiplex PCR; TCRdb's table is partial and in-frame only. This sample has tens of thousands of clones; 70% to 80% occur once, and the top ten carry 15% to 20%. Material for sequencing was peripheral blood. The receptors stem from a human donor in a cohort sampled during active COVID-19.

V gene TRBV7-3 combines with J gene TRBJ2-3; D unresolved. This CDR3 has 13 residues. Per germline, CDR1 SGHTA and CDR2 FQGTGA. The ends were cut back, 3 bases at V and 2 bases at J, with 6 bases in the middle. CDR3 amino acids: CASSFTNTDTQYF. In nucleotides, the CDR3 is TGTGCCAGCAGCTTCACAAACACAGATACGCAGTATTTT.

The chain recombines TRBV28 with TRBJ1-2, with 8 bases lining up with TRBD1. V was clipped by 5 bases and J by 6 bases; unmatched bases: 8. Per germline, CDR1 MDHEN and CDR2 SYDVKM. This CDR3 comprises 14 residues. The CDR3 spells CASSRTGWRNGYTF. CDR3 coding DNA: TGTGCCAGCAGTCGGACAGGGTGGCGGAATGGCTACACCTTC.

V is TRBV7-8 and J is TRBJ2-1; the D gene is possibly TRBD2 (6 bases). The CDR3 contains 14 residues. V was shortened by 9 bases and J by 6 bases, with 18 bases between the two germline ends. Germline values: CDR1 SGHVS, CDR2 FQNEAQ. For the CDR3, the DNA is TGTGCCAGTCGAATCGGGGGTTCGGGCAATGAGCAGTTCTTC. Translating it yields CASRIGGSGNEQFF.

The V call is TRBV7-9, the J call TRBJ1-6; D ambiguous. Trimming cost V 8 bases and J 7 bases, with 12 bases left between them. CDR3 length: 13 amino acids. Germline values: CDR1 SEHNR, CDR2 FQNEAQ (reference sequence). CDR3 DNA: TGTGCCAGCGGTGGGCGGGGAAATTCACCCCTCCACTTT. Protein: CASGGRGNSPLHF.

The rearrangement links TRBV19 to TRBJ2-1; the D gene is possibly TRBD2 (6 bases). Germline CDR1 and CDR2: LNHDA and SQIVND (reference sequence). V was trimmed by 5 bases and J by 1 base, leaving 15 bases between them. This CDR3 is built from 16 residues. CDR3: CASSSVTRTSYNEQFF. CDR3 in DNA: TGTGCCAGTAGTTCCGTGACTAGGACTTCCTACAATGAGCAGTTCTTC.

This chain uses TRBV2 with TRBJ2-2; D perhaps matches TRBD2 (5 bases). Germline assignment: CDR1 SNHLY and CDR2 FYNNEI. The CDR3 is 16 residues long. Trimming took off 4 bases at V and 4 bases at J, with 16 bases between the two ends. The chain's CDR3 is CASSGASSTSTGELFF. CDR3 bases: TGTGCCAGCAGTGGGGCCAGCTCTACTAGCACCGGGGAGCTGTTTTTT.

The V and J genes are TRBV5-5 and TRBJ2-5, with 8 bases that match TRBD1. CDR3 length equals 15 residues. With 3 bases clipped from V and 5 bases from J, the junction kept 9 bases outside the gene matches. The germline V gene has CDR1 SGHKS and CDR2 YYEKEE (reference sequence). CDR3 sequence reads: CASSYQGARGETQYF. CDR3 in DNA: TGTGCCAGCAGCTACCAGGGGGCACGGGGTGAGACCCAGTACTTC.

This chain connects TRBV6-1 to TRBJ1-2; D gene uncertain. The CDR3 is 14 amino acids. The V gene lost 2 bases and the J gene lost 8 bases, with 15 bases spanning the gap. Germline values: CDR1 MNHNS, CDR2 SASEGT. The CDR3 spells CASSERVVSGGYTF. CDR3 coding DNA: TGTGCCAGCAGTGAACGTGTGGTTTCGGGGGGCTACACCTTC.

The V gene is TRBV28, the J gene TRBJ2-4; D is ambiguous. The CDR3 covers 15 residues. The V gene's germline CDR1 is MDHEN and CDR2 SYDVKM. The V and J ends lost 3 bases and 0 bases respectively, with 9 bases between them. CDR3 loop: CASSFSTVAKNIQYF. CDR3 nucleotides: TGTGCCAGCAGTTTCTCTACAGTAGCCAAAAACATTCAGTACTTC.

This clone was detected a few times. This sequence joins TRBV4-1 and TRBJ1-6; TRBD1 is a possible D gene (6 bases). This CDR3 region has 15 residues. Between the trimmed V and J ends, which lost 0 bases and 13 bases, there was a span of 16 bases. Germline CDR1 MGHRA, CDR2 YSYEKL. In nucleotides, the CDR3 is TGCGCCAGCAGCCAAGAGGGACACTCGGGTGTTCCCCTCCACTTT. It translates to CASSQEGHSGVPLHF.

The gene calls are TRBV12-3 or TRBV12-4 and TRBJ2-7, with 8 nucleotides matching TRBD1. V gave up 6 bases and J gave up 3 bases; unmatched junction bases: 4. The CDR3 is 13 residues long. DNA for the CDR3: TGTGCCAGCAGCTGGGACAGGTACTACGAGCAGTACTTC. It specifies CASSWDRYYEQYF.

The chain employs TRBV5-6 and TRBJ1-1; 7 bases match TRBD1. V trimming: 5 bases; J trimming: 6 bases; junction bases outside the gene matches: 13. The CDR3 runs to 15 residues. Germline-derived CDR1 and CDR2 are SGHDT and YYEEEE. This chain's CDR3 is CASRYSPGQGAEAFF. CDR3 DNA: TGTGCCAGCAGATACTCCCCGGGGCAGGGGGCTGAAGCTTTCTTT.

The rearrangement uses TRBV28 and TRBJ1-1; D unclear. The CDR3 extends over 13 amino acids. Germline V gene lookup returns CDR1 MDHEN and CDR2 SYDVKM. The V end lost 7 bases, the J end lost 0 bases, and 9 bases lay between the germline ends. This CDR3 reads CASIRGVNTEAFF. CDR3 sequence (DNA): TGTGCCAGCATCCGGGGAGTGAACACTGAAGCTTTCTTT.

The chain carries TRBV28 and TRBJ1-4; 7 bases agree with TRBD1. The CDR3 is 13 amino acids. V lost 6 bases and J lost 8; bases outside the gene matches: 6. Germline V gene sequence: CDR1 MDHEN, CDR2 SYDVKM. CDR3 sequence: CASREQGPEKLFF. CDR3 DNA: TGTGCCAGCAGAGAACAGGGGCCCGAAAAACTGTTTTTT.

The chain combines TRBV28 with TRBJ2-5; the match to TRBD2 covers 9 bases. The junction had 6 bases not matched to a gene; V was cut back by 5 bases and J by 5 bases. The CDR3 has 14 residues. Germline CDR1 reads MDHEN; CDR2 reads SYDVKM. In DNA, the CDR3 is TGTGCCAGCAGTACGACTAGCGGTGGGGAGACCCAGTACTTC. Translation gives CASSTTSGGETQYF.